A selection of T cell receptor beta chains follows, all from one sample in a study of T cells in Graves' hyperthyroidism and ophthalmopathy. MiXCR, run by TCRdb on the multiplex PCR reads, gives a single entry per CDR3 protein. The table lists hundreds of thousands of distinct CDR3 sequences, just under 20% of them singletons, with roughly 47% in the top ten. Sequenced sample: blood. All receptors derive from a man aged 40-49 years with Graves' ophthalmopathy. Each CDR3 is given with its conserved first and last residue. The order of the fields is D gene, J gene, clone size, V gene, CDR3 protein, CDR3 DNA. A D gene is named only where the DNA matches it firmly. Some rows have no size entry. The others give once, few or many, or a class for an expanded clone.

d_gene: .; j_gene: TRBJ2-5; abundance: .; v_gene: TRBV5-4; CDR3aa: CASSPEWAEKETQYF; CDR3nt: TGTGCCAGCAGTCCAGAGTGGGCCGAAAAAGAGACCCAGTACTTC
d_gene: .; j_gene: TRBJ1-2; abundance: .; v_gene: TRBV15; CDR3aa: CATSRAGGGARYGYTF; CDR3nt: TGTGCCACCAGCAGAGCTGGTGGGGGGGCGCGCTATGGCTACACCTTC
d_gene: .; j_gene: TRBJ1-2; abundance: .; v_gene: TRBV14; CDR3aa: CASSQGAAEPNYGYTF; CDR3nt: TGTGCCAGCAGCCAAGGAGCTGCGGAACCAAACTATGGCTACACCTTC
d_gene: .; j_gene: TRBJ1-4; abundance: few; v_gene: TRBV7-9; CDR3aa: CASRSLANEKLFF; CDR3nt: TGTGCCAGCAGGTCTCTAGCTAATGAAAAACTGTTTTTT
d_gene: .; j_gene: TRBJ2-7; abundance: .; v_gene: TRBV11-3; CDR3aa: CASSLDVGEQYF; CDR3nt: TGTGCCAGCAGCTTAGATGTCGGCGAGCAGTACTTC
d_gene: TRBD1; j_gene: TRBJ2-7; abundance: .; v_gene: TRBV6-1; CDR3aa: CATGQGIYEQYF; CDR3nt: TGTGCCACAGGACAGGGGATCTACGAGCAGTACTTC
d_gene: TRBD1; j_gene: TRBJ1-2; abundance: many; v_gene: TRBV12-3/TRBV12-4; CDR3aa: CASSLDGTVYGYTF; CDR3nt: TGTGCCAGCAGTTTAGATGGGACAGTCTATGGCTACACCTTC
d_gene: TRBD1; j_gene: TRBJ2-3; abundance: many; v_gene: TRBV2; CDR3aa: CASRLGQGASDTQYF; CDR3nt: TGTGCCAGCAGGCTCGGACAGGGGGCGTCAGATACGCAGTATTTT
d_gene: TRBD2; j_gene: TRBJ2-5; abundance: .; v_gene: TRBV5-4; CDR3aa: CASTAGSGGSGETQYF; CDR3nt: TGTGCCAGCACCGCGGGGAGCGGGGGCTCAGGAGAGACCCAGTACTTC
d_gene: .; j_gene: TRBJ1-2; abundance: few; v_gene: TRBV6-1; CDR3aa: CASSPTPANYGYTF; CDR3nt: TGTGCCAGCAGTCCAACGCCCGCTAACTATGGCTACACCTTC
d_gene: TRBD1; j_gene: TRBJ2-1; abundance: .; v_gene: TRBV19; CDR3aa: CASSARQGAYNEQFF; CDR3nt: TGTGCCAGTTCTGCGAGACAGGGGGCCTACAATGAGCAGTTCTTC
d_gene: TRBD1; j_gene: TRBJ1-2; abundance: many; v_gene: TRBV7-2; CDR3aa: CASSYPRQGNSGYTF; CDR3nt: TGTGCCAGCAGCTACCCCCGACAGGGTAACTCGGGCTACACCTTC
d_gene: .; j_gene: TRBJ2-5; abundance: many; v_gene: TRBV7-9; CDR3aa: CASSFHIRNRETQYF; CDR3nt: TGTGCCAGCAGCTTCCACATACGAAACAGGGAGACCCAGTACTTC
d_gene: .; j_gene: TRBJ2-7; abundance: few; v_gene: TRBV4-3; CDR3aa: CASSQDSSRVEQYF; CDR3nt: TGCGCCAGCAGCCAAGATTCTTCCAGGGTCGAGCAGTACTTC
d_gene: TRBD1; j_gene: TRBJ2-7; abundance: .; v_gene: TRBV12-3/TRBV12-4; CDR3aa: CASSRARQGGYEQYF; CDR3nt: TGTGCCAGCAGCCGGGCCAGACAGGGTGGTTACGAGCAGTACTTC
d_gene: TRBD1; j_gene: TRBJ1-6; abundance: .; v_gene: TRBV6-1; CDR3aa: CASSEGQGAPRNSPLHF; CDR3nt: TGTGCCAGCAGTGAAGGACAGGGGGCCCCTCGGAATTCACCCCTCCACTTT
d_gene: .; j_gene: TRBJ2-7; abundance: few; v_gene: TRBV14; CDR3aa: CASSPVRVGEQYF; CDR3nt: TGTGCCAGCAGCCCTGTTCGGGTGGGCGAGCAGTACTTC
d_gene: TRBD2; j_gene: TRBJ2-1; abundance: .; v_gene: TRBV2; CDR3aa: CASKEGVGLAGYNEQFF; CDR3nt: TGTGCCAGCAAGGAGGGGGTGGGTCTAGCGGGCTACAATGAGCAGTTCTTC
d_gene: .; j_gene: TRBJ1-4; abundance: .; v_gene: TRBV9; CDR3aa: CASNPGQGGSSTNEKLFF; CDR3nt: TGTGCCAGCAACCCCGGACAAGGGGGAAGTTCGACTAATGAAAAACTGTTTTTT
d_gene: .; j_gene: TRBJ2-1; abundance: few; v_gene: TRBV25-1; CDR3aa: CASSASGRRPYNEQFF; CDR3nt: TGTGCCAGCAGTGCGTCGGGCCGAAGGCCCTACAATGAGCAGTTCTTC
d_gene: .; j_gene: TRBJ1-2; abundance: few; v_gene: TRBV6-1; CDR3aa: CASRPGERGGYTF; CDR3nt: TGTGCCAGCAGGCCAGGGGAAAGGGGTGGCTACACCTTC
d_gene: TRBD2; j_gene: TRBJ2-7; abundance: many; v_gene: TRBV12-3/TRBV12-4; CDR3aa: CASSPRTSGYEQYF; CDR3nt: TGTGCCAGCAGTCCGCGGACTAGCGGCTACGAGCAGTACTTC
d_gene: TRBD2; j_gene: TRBJ2-7; abundance: many; v_gene: TRBV11-2; CDR3aa: CASSSRTSGSFFSYEQYF; CDR3nt: TGTGCCAGCAGCTCCCGGACTAGCGGGAGTTTCTTCTCCTACGAGCAGTACTTC
d_gene: .; j_gene: TRBJ1-1; abundance: many; v_gene: TRBV30; CDR3aa: CAWSVRRRTEAFF; CDR3nt: TGTGCCTGGAGTGTAAGGCGGAGAACTGAAGCTTTCTTT
d_gene: TRBD2; j_gene: TRBJ2-7; abundance: many; v_gene: TRBV7-9; CDR3aa: CASSLVVRAGGTAYEQYF; CDR3nt: TGTGCCAGCAGCTTAGTTGTTAGAGCGGGAGGTACCGCCTACGAGCAGTACTTC
d_gene: .; j_gene: TRBJ1-1; abundance: .; v_gene: TRBV7-9; CDR3aa: CASSLGRASNTEAFF; CDR3nt: TGTGCCAGCAGCTTGGGGCGGGCTTCGAACACTGAAGCTTTCTTT
d_gene: TRBD1; j_gene: TRBJ2-7; abundance: many; v_gene: TRBV3-1; CDR3aa: CASSRGQGVHEQYF; CDR3nt: TGTGCCAGCAGCCGCGGACAGGGGGTCCACGAGCAGTACTTC
d_gene: .; j_gene: TRBJ2-7; abundance: .; v_gene: TRBV15; CDR3aa: CATSRDRGVSYEQYF; CDR3nt: TGTGCCACCAGCAGAGATCGTGGGGTCTCCTACGAGCAGTACTTC
d_gene: TRBD1; j_gene: TRBJ2-3; abundance: once; v_gene: TRBV10-3; CDR3aa: CAITGTGADTQYF; CDR3nt: TGTGCCATCACCGGGACAGGGGCAGATACGCAGTATTTT
d_gene: .; j_gene: TRBJ1-6; abundance: many; v_gene: TRBV20-1; CDR3aa: CSARDEQGRGSPLHF; CDR3nt: TGCAGTGCTAGAGATGAGCAGGGAAGGGGTTCACCCCTCCACTTT
d_gene: TRBD1; j_gene: TRBJ1-2; abundance: many; v_gene: TRBV6-1; CDR3aa: CASSEALLGQEGYTF; CDR3nt: TGTGCCAGCAGTGAAGCGCTACTTGGACAGGAGGGCTACACCTTC
d_gene: TRBD2; j_gene: TRBJ2-7; abundance: .; v_gene: TRBV12-3/TRBV12-4; CDR3aa: CASRTSTEQYF; CDR3nt: TGTGCCAGCAGGACTAGCACCGAGCAGTACTTC
d_gene: TRBD1; j_gene: TRBJ1-2; abundance: many; v_gene: TRBV7-2; CDR3aa: CASSLTGGYNYGYTF; CDR3nt: TGTGCCAGCAGCTTAACAGGGGGATATAACTATGGCTACACCTTC